This is a list of T cell receptor beta chains from one sample in a study of blood T cell repertoires in COVID-19. Method: immunoSEQ multiplex PCR; TCRdb's copy keeps in-frame clones and lacks some. Of roughly 150,000 clones in the sample, 88% are singletons; the top ten hold about 2.4%. Sequenced material: peripheral blood. These TCRs come from a woman between 65 and 79 years old with acute or convalescent COVID-19. Both conserved end residues are part of each CDR3. Fields, in order: D gene, clone size, CDR3 length, V gene, J gene, CDR3 protein, CDR3 DNA. The D gene is left open where the match is weak. Clone sizes are given selectively: once, few, many, or a class where the clone is expanded.

TRBD1	.	14	TRBV6-5	TRBJ1-2	CASSYSTGGGGYTF	TGTGCCAGCAGTTATTCGACAGGGGGCGGTGGCTACACCTTC
TRBD1	.	14	TRBV28	TRBJ1-1	CASTLDRGNTEAFF	TGTGCCAGCACCTTAGACAGGGGTAACACTGAAGCTTTCTTT
.	.	15	TRBV6-5	TRBJ1-1	CASSWRRTSNTEAFF	TGTGCCAGCAGTTGGCGTAGGACATCGAACACTGAAGCTTTCTTT
.	.	15	TRBV1	TRBJ1-3	CTSSHPESSGNTIYF	TGCACCAGCAGCCACCCGGAGAGCTCTGGAAACACCATATATTTT
TRBD2	.	14	TRBV2	TRBJ2-5	CASSRTSGEETQYF	TGTGCCAGCAGTCGGACTAGCGGGGAAGAGACCCAGTACTTC
TRBD2	.	15	TRBV5-4	TRBJ2-1	CASSLAAGGHNEQFF	TGTGCCAGCAGCTTGGCAGCGGGGGGGCATAATGAGCAGTTCTTC
.	.	12	TRBV6-1	TRBJ2-1	CASSEWGEKQFF	TGTGCCAGCAGTGAATGGGGGGAGAAGCAGTTCTTC
.	once	17	TRBV6-1	TRBJ1-5	CASSEGWTWLSNQPQHF	TGTGCCAGCAGTGAAGGTTGGACATGGTTATCCAATCAGCCCCAGCATTTT
.	.	18	TRBV27	TRBJ2-1	CASSIRPRLRQGEHEQFF	TGTGCCAGCAGTATCCGACCCAGACTCCGTCAGGGTGAGCATGAGCAGTTCTTC
TRBD2	.	15	TRBV7-2	TRBJ2-7	CASSLDSGSYYEQYF	TGTGCCAGCAGCTTAGATAGCGGGAGTTACTACGAGCAGTACTTC
TRBD1	.	15	TRBV5-1	TRBJ1-6	CASSLGTGGNSPLHF	TGCGCCAGCAGCTTGGGGACAGGGGGAAATTCACCCCTCCACTTT